This T cell receptor (beta chain) was recovered during a study of cytomegalovirus exposure and HLA in healthy donors. Findings of the study overall: Cytomegalovirus status, reportedly, was diagnosed with high specificity and sensitivity by the classifier. What a later analysis showed was that several of the most significant clusters appeared linked to common viral pathogens. The majority of TCR sequences were rare, yet some public TCRs appeared in many donors.

With regard to this clone: Its antigen is currently unknown.

Trimming removed 4 bases from V and 0 bases from J, with 11 bases in between. CDR1 ENHRY and CDR2 SYGVKD come from the germline V gene. CDR3 size: 15 residues. The PCR made use of 60 Vbeta and 13 Jbeta primers. Here immunoSEQ multiplex PCR was the method, and the copy in TCRdb shows in-frame clones only, minus some. The sample comprises about 110,000 clones, 78% of which are singletons, and around 1.3% rests with the top ten. The source of this sequence is a woman in her 30s in good health and CMV-seronegative. The genes are TRBV10-3 and TRBJ2-3; weak D call: TRBD2 (5 bases). The sequencing input was PBMCs. The CDR3 loop is CAISAGSRSTDTQYF. The CDR3 region has the DNA TGTGCCATCAGTGCGGGGTCCCGTAGCACAGATACGCAGTATTTT.